The 4 T cell receptor beta chains presented below share a single source sample, sequenced in a study of T cells after somatic rescue of genetic block (dated by TCRdb to about 2020). The library was generated by the immunoSEQ multiplex PCR assay. The table was pulled from immuneACCESS by TCRdb, which kept in-frame rearrangements only. Such tables lose some clones; where checked, under half of the loss comes from unresolved V genes, and the rest has no known cause. This sample holds 65,000 to 70,000 clones; roughly 94% were observed only once. The ten most abundant clones make up about 3% of the sample. Sequenced material: peripheral blood mononuclear cells (PBMCs). The source is a middle-aged man.

The genes are TRBV5-6 and TRBJ2-5, with unresolved D. Trimming shortened V by 0 bases and J by 4 bases, and 7 bases separated the two germline ends. CDR1 is SGHDT and CDR2 is YYEEEE in the germline V gene. The CDR3 has 13 amino acids. The CDR3 loop is CASSLVVPETQYF. CDR3 coding DNA: TGTGCCAGCAGCTTGGTTGTCCCAGAGACCCAGTACTTC.

The gene calls are TRBV30 and TRBJ1-6, with D possibly TRBD1 on 6 matching bases. Germline V gives CDR1 GTSNPN, CDR2 SVGIG (reference sequence). The CDR3 is 13 residues long. V was clipped by 2 bases and J by 10 bases, with 12 bases between them. CDR3 region: CAWSRQGHSPLHF. In DNA, the CDR3 is TGTGCCTGGAGTAGGCAGGGGCACTCACCCCTCCACTTT. Together with reference TRBV30 and TRBJ1-6, the CDR3 gives the full variable domain: SQTIHQWPATLVQPVGSPLSLECTVEGTSNPNLYWYRQAAGRGLQLLFYSVGIGQISSEVPQNLSASRPQDRQFILSSKKLLLSDSGFYLCAWSRQGHSPLHFGNGTRLTVT.

This chain connects TRBV9 to TRBJ2-3; 11 bases are a match to TRBD1. With V trimmed by 4 bases and J by 3 bases, 7 bases remained unmatched. Germline V gene sequence: CDR1 SGDLS, CDR2 YYNGEE. This CDR3 region has 16 residues. Here the CDR3 reads CASSREGQGATDTQYF. DNA of the CDR3: TGTGCCAGCAGCCGAGAAGGACAGGGGGCGACAGATACGCAGTATTTT.

The chain has TRBV19 and TRBJ2-3; TRBD2 matches at 11 bases. Germline CDR1 and CDR2: LNHDA and SQIVND (reference sequence). This CDR3 has 17 amino acids. Trimming cost V 5 bases and J 2 bases; bases outside gene matches: 9. The CDR3 is CASSLSGTSGNTDTQYF. For the CDR3, the DNA is TGTGCCAGTAGTCTGTCCGGGACTAGCGGAAACACAGATACGCAGTATTTT.